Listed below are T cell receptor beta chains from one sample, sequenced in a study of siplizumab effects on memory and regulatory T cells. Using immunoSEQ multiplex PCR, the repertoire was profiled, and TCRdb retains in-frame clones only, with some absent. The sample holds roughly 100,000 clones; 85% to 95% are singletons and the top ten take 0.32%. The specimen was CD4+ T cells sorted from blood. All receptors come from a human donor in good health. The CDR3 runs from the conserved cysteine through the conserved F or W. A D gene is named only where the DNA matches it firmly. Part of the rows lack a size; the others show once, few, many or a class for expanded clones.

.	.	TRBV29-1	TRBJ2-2	TGCAGCGTTGTATGGGGGCTCCGGGGGGAGCTGTTTTTT	CSVVWGLRGELFF
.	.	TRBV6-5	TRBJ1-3	TGTGCCAGCAGACCCCCGGGAGTCGGTGGAAACACCATATATTTT	CASRPPGVGGNTIYF
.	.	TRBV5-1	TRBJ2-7	TGCGCCAGCAGCAGTCAAACAGGATTCCCCTCCTACGAGCAGTACTTC	CASSSQTGFPSYEQYF
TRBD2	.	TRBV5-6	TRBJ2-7	TGTGCCAGCAGCTTGGATCGCGGGAGTCGAGCTTACGAGCAGTACTTC	CASSLDRGSRAYEQYF
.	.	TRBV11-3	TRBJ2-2	TGTGCCAGCAGCTTGTCTCTCGCCGGGGAGCTGTTTTTT	CASSLSLAGELFF
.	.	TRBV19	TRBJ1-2	TGTGCCAGTAGTCCTGGCGGGGGGCTCTATGGCTACACCTTC	CASSPGGGLYGYTF
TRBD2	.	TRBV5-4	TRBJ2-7	TGTGCCAGCAGCTTCGATAGCGGGGCTTACGAGCAGTACTTC	CASSFDSGAYEQYF
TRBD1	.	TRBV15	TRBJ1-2	TGTGCCACCAGCAGAGGGGGGACAGGGTATGGCTACACCTTC	CATSRGGTGYGYTF
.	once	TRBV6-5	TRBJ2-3	TGTGCCAGCAGTTACTCTGGCGGCCCGGACGGAGATACGCAGTATTTT	CASSYSGGPDGDTQYF
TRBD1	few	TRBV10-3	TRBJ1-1	TGTGCCATCAGTAAAGACAGGGGGGTCACTGAAGCTTTCTTT	CAISKDRGVTEAFF
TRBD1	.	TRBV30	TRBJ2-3	TGTGCCTGGAGTGTTGGACAGGGTTTGACAGATACGCAGTATTTT	CAWSVGQGLTDTQYF
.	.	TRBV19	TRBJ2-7	TGTGCCAGTAGGTCGGCCTACGAGCAGTACTTC	CASRSAYEQYF
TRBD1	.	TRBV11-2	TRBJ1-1	TGTGCCAGCAGCCCTTTGACAGGGCGGAACACTGAAGCTTTCTTT	CASSPLTGRNTEAFF
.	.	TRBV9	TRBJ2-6	TGTGCCAGCAGCGCAGGGGGGACAGCCGCCTCTGGGGCCAACGTCCTGACTTTC	CASSAGGTAASGANVLTF
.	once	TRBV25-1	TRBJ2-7	TGTGCCAGCAGTGAATTCAGGAGGGACGAGCAGTACTTC	CASSEFRRDEQYF
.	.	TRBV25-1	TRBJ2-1	TGTGCCAGCAGTGACCTAGACAGCACCCGTAACAATGAGCAGTTCTTC	CASSDLDSTRNNEQFF
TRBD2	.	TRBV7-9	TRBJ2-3	TGTGCCAGCAGCTGGGGACTAGCGGGCTTCACAGATACGCAGTATTTT	CASSWGLAGFTDTQYF
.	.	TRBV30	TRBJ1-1	TGTGCCTGGGGCCGGGCGAACACTGAAGCTTTCTTT	CAWGRANTEAFF
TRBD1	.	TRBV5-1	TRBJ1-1	TGCGCCAGCAGCTGGATACAGGGGGATAACACTGAAGCTTTCTTT	CASSWIQGDNTEAFF
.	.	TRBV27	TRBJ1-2	TGTGCCAGCAGTGTGGACAGAACGAACTATGGCTACACCTTC	CASSVDRTNYGYTF
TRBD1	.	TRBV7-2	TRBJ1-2	TGTGCCAGCAGCTTAGATCCGACCGGGACAGGGTCCTTTAGCGGCTACACCTTC	CASSLDPTGTGSFSGYTF
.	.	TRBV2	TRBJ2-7	TGTGCCAGCAGTGAATCAGACTACGAGCAGTACTTC	CASSESDYEQYF
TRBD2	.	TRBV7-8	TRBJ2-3	TGTGCCAGCAGCTTCGTCCCGGGGGGGTGGGGAGGTGGCACAGATACGCAGTATTTT	CASSFVPGGWGGGTDTQYF
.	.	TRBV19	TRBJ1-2	TGTGCCAGTAGTTTGGCCCATGACTATGGCTACACCTTC	CASSLAHDYGYTF
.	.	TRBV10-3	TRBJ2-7	TGTGCCATACGCCGGGACAAACCCTACGAGCAGTACTTC	CAIRRDKPYEQYF
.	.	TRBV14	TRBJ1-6	TGTGCCAGCAGCCAAGATCTCATGGGCTCACCCCTCCACTTT	CASSQDLMGSPLHF
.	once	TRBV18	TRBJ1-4	TGTGCCAGCTCTGAGGGGCGTGTTAATGAAAAACTGTTTTTT	CASSEGRVNEKLFF
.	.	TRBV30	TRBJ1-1	TGTGCCGGGGGCAGCACCAAGAAACTAGGCACTGAAGCTTTCTTT	CAGGSTKKLGTEAFF
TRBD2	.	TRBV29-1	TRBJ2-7	TGCAGCGTCGGTACGGGGGGGGCCCCCTACGAGCAGTACTTC	CSVGTGGAPYEQYF
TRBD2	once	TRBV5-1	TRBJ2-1	TGCGCCAGCAGCTTGACGCTAGCGGGAGGGGGTGAGCAGTTCTTC	CASSLTLAGGGEQFF
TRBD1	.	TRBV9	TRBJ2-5	TGTGCCAGCAGCGTAGCGGCAGGGGGCACGTCAGAGACCCAGTACTTC	CASSVAAGGTSETQYF